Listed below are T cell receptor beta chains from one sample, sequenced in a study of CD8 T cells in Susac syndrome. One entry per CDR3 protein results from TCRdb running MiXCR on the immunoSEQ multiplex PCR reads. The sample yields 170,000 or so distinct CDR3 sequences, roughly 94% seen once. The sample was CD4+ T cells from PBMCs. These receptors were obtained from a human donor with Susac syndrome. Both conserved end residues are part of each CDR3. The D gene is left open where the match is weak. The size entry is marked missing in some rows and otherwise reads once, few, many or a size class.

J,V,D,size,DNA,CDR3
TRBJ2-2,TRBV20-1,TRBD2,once,TGCAGTGCATTATTAGCGGGAGGGCCGAACACCGGGGAGCTGTTTTTT,CSALLAGGPNTGELFF
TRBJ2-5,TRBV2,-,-,TGTGCCAGCAGTGAAAGTAGTCAGCAAGAGACCCAGTACTTC,CASSESSQQETQYF
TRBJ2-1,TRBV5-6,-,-,TGTGCCAGCAGGAATAGGGGTGAGCAGTTCTTC,CASRNRGEQFF
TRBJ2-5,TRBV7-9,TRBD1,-,TGTGCCAGCAGCTGGAGACAGGGTGAAGAGACCCAGTACTTC,CASSWRQGEETQYF
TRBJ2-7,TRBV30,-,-,TGTGCCTGGAGTAGGGGGAATGACGAGCAGTACTTC,CAWSRGNDEQYF
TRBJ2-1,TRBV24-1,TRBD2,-,TGTGCCACCAGTGATAGGAGGACTAGCAGCAATGAGCAGTTCTTC,CATSDRRTSSNEQFF
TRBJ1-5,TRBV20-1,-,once,TGCAGTGCTAGAGATGCACAGAGCAATCAGCCCCAGCATTTT,CSARDAQSNQPQHF
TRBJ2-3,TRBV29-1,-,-,TGCAGCGTTGCCGGGGCGGCAGATACGCAGTATTTT,CSVAGAADTQYF
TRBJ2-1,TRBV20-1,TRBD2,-,TGCAGTGCTAGAGATCGGGGCAGCGGGAGATTCCCCTACAATGAGCAGTTCTTC,CSARDRGSGRFPYNEQFF
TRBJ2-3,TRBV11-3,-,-,TGTGCCAGCAGCTCGTATGGGGGTGATACGCAGTATTTT,CASSSYGGDTQYF
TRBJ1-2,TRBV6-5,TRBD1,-,TGTGCCAGCAGTTCCCAGGGGGCTGCTAACTATAGCTACACCTTC,CASSSQGAANYSYTF
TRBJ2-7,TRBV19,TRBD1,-,TGTGCCAGGGCTGGACAGGGCTACGAGCAGTACTTC,CARAGQGYEQYF
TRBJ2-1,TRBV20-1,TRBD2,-,TGCAGTGCTAGAGATCCCGCTAGCGGGGATGGTAATGAGCAGTTCTTC,CSARDPASGDGNEQFF
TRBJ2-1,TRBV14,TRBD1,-,TGTGCCAGCAGCCCGCCGGGACAGGGATACTACAATGAGCAGTTCTTC,CASSPPGQGYYNEQFF
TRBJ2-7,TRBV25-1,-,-,TGTGCCAGCAGTCAGACGGATCATTACGAGCAGTACTTC,CASSQTDHYEQYF
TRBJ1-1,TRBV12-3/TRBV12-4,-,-,TGTGCCAGCAGTTTATGGGACACTGAAGCTTTCTTT,CASSLWDTEAFF
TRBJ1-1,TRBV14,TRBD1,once,TGTGCCAGCAGCCTCCGACAGGGCTTTGGGACTGAAGCTTTCTTT,CASSLRQGFGTEAFF
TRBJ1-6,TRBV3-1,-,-,TGTGCCAGCAGCCAAGAAGGTTCACCCCTCCACTTT,CASSQEGSPLHF
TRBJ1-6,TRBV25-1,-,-,TGTGCCAGCCGACCCCCGGGACAAAATAATTCACCCCTCCACTTT,CASRPPGQNNSPLHF
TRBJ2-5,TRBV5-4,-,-,TGTGCCAGCAGCCTACCACAGGGACAAGAGACCCAGTACTTC,CASSLPQGQETQYF
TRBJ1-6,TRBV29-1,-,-,TGCAGCGTTGCGGAGAGCTCCTATAATTCACCCCTCCACTTT,CSVAESSYNSPLHF
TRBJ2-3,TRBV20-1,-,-,TGCAGTGCTCGTTTCGTAGCGGGCACAGATACGCAGTATTTT,CSARFVAGTDTQYF
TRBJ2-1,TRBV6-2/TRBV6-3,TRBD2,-,TGTGCCACCCTGAAGGCGGGAGGCAACTATGAGCAGTTCTTC,CATLKAGGNYEQFF
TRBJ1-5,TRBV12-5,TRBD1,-,TGTGCTAGTGGTTTCCCCGCCGAGACAGGGTCGCATCAGCCCCAGCATTTT,CASGFPAETGSHQPQHF
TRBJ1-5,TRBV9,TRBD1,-,TGTGCCAGCAGCGTTGATGGACAGGGCTATCAGCCCCAGCATTTT,CASSVDGQGYQPQHF
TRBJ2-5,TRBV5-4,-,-,TGTGCCAGCAGCCCCATGGTGGCAGGGGAGACCCAGTACTTC,CASSPMVAGETQYF
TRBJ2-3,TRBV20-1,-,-,TGCAGTGCTAGGGGTCTCAGAGTGGGCACAGATACGCAGTATTTT,CSARGLRVGTDTQYF
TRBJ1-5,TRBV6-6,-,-,TGTGCCAGCAGTGGGAGTCGGGCCAGTGGCAATCAGCCCCAGCATTTT,CASSGSRASGNQPQHF
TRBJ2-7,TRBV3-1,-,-,TGTGCCAGCAGCCAAGATGCTAGTTCCTACGAGCAGTACTTC,CASSQDASSYEQYF